The 2 T cell receptor beta chains below all came from one sample that was sequenced in a study of Ad26.COV2.S vaccination and SARS-CoV-2 variants. Data came from immunoSEQ multiplex PCR; TCRdb stores just in-frame clones and leaves some out. This table holds 430,000 or so clones, roughly 90% found once. Treatment described: about 20 received Ad26.COV2.S at low or high dose, single or two shots; several received placebo; per-sample allocation not given. Sampling occurred on day 63 after the first vaccine or placebo injection. Sequencing was performed on peripheral blood, taken in a trial of Ad26.COV2.S vaccine versus placebo. The receptors shown here come from a person aged 18 to 65 who received the Ad26.COV2.S COVID-19 vaccine or a placebo.

The rearrangement joins TRBV15 to TRBJ1-4, with D tentatively TRBD1 (5 bases). The CDR3 covers 15 residues. Germline assignment: CDR1 LNHNV and CDR2 YYDKDF (reference sequence). Trimming removed 0 bases at V and 1 base at J, with 6 bases between. This CDR3 is CATSRDGGTNEKLFF. CDR3 coding DNA: TGTGCCACCAGCAGAGATGGGGGAACTAATGAAAAACTGTTTTTT.

The rearrangement links TRBV4-3 to TRBJ2-3, with D possibly matching TRBD1 (6 bases). The CDR3 is made up of 15 amino acids. Trimming stripped 4 bases from V and 1 base from J, with 12 bases between. CDR1 is LGHNA and CDR2 is YSLEER in the germline V gene. Written as DNA, the CDR3 is TGCGCCAGCAGCCCAGGGGTGGGGGGCACAGATACGCAGTATTTT. It translates to CASSPGVGGTDTQYF.